These T cell receptor beta chains were read from a single sample in a study of beta chain features in type 1 diabetes. Sequencing was performed with immunoSEQ multiplex PCR; in TCRdb, only in-frame clones are kept and a portion is missing. The table includes roughly 250,000 clones, 68% detected once. Specimen: naive CD4+ T cells from blood. These receptors all come from a man aged 25 to 40 in good health. Each CDR3 is given with its conserved first and last residue. The order of the fields is clone size, V gene, J gene, D gene, CDR3 DNA, CDR3 protein. A D gene is named only where the DNA matches it firmly. Some rows mark clone size as missing; the rest say once, few, many or name a class of expanded clone.

abundance: -; v_gene: TRBV20-1; j_gene: TRBJ2-1; d_gene: -; CDR3nt: TGCAGTGCCCTGCGGAGAACCGAGCAGTTCTTC; CDR3aa: CSALRRTEQFF
abundance: -; v_gene: TRBV30; j_gene: TRBJ2-1; d_gene: -; CDR3nt: TGTGCCTGGAAACGGGGGTACAATGAGCAGTTCTTC; CDR3aa: CAWKRGYNEQFF
abundance: -; v_gene: TRBV29-1; j_gene: TRBJ2-1; d_gene: TRBD2; CDR3nt: TGCAGCGTTGAAGATGGGGTAGCGGGGTCCTACAATGAGCAGTTCTTC; CDR3aa: CSVEDGVAGSYNEQFF
abundance: -; v_gene: TRBV9; j_gene: TRBJ2-6; d_gene: -; CDR3nt: TGTGCCAGCAGCGTAGGAGTAGGGGTTGCTGGGGCCAACGTCCTGACTTTC; CDR3aa: CASSVGVGVAGANVLTF
abundance: -; v_gene: TRBV2; j_gene: TRBJ1-2; d_gene: -; CDR3nt: TGTGCCAGCAGTGAAGAACAGATCAAGTATGGCTACACCTTC; CDR3aa: CASSEEQIKYGYTF
abundance: -; v_gene: TRBV7-9; j_gene: TRBJ2-2; d_gene: -; CDR3nt: TGTGCCAGCAGCTTACGAGCTGAAGGGCATCCGCGGAACACCGGGGAGCTGTTTTTT; CDR3aa: CASSLRAEGHPRNTGELFF
abundance: -; v_gene: TRBV28; j_gene: TRBJ2-2; d_gene: -; CDR3nt: TGTGCCAGCAGGACGGACAGCTTAGGTTCCGGGGAGCTGTTTTTT; CDR3aa: CASRTDSLGSGELFF
abundance: -; v_gene: TRBV7-6; j_gene: TRBJ1-5; d_gene: -; CDR3nt: TGTGCCAGCAGCTCTAGCTCCAGGGTTGTCGCCAATCAGCCCCAGCATTTT; CDR3aa: CASSSSSRVVANQPQHF
abundance: -; v_gene: TRBV7-2; j_gene: TRBJ2-3; d_gene: -; CDR3nt: TGTGCCAGCAGCTTAGACGGAACTAGCACAGATACGCAGTATTTT; CDR3aa: CASSLDGTSTDTQYF
abundance: -; v_gene: TRBV30; j_gene: TRBJ2-1; d_gene: TRBD2; CDR3nt: TGTGCCTTGACTAGCGGGAGTTCCGTCAATGACCAGTTCTTC; CDR3aa: CALTSGSSVNDQFF
abundance: -; v_gene: TRBV5-1; j_gene: TRBJ2-7; d_gene: -; CDR3nt: TGCGCCAGCAGCTTGACCACAGGGTTCGGGGAGCAGTACTTC; CDR3aa: CASSLTTGFGEQYF
abundance: -; v_gene: TRBV5-1; j_gene: TRBJ2-7; d_gene: TRBD1; CDR3nt: TGCGCCAGCAGCTTCGGACAGGGACTCTCCTACGAGCAGTACTTC; CDR3aa: CASSFGQGLSYEQYF
abundance: -; v_gene: TRBV9; j_gene: TRBJ2-3; d_gene: -; CDR3nt: TGTGCCAGCAGCGGACCCGGGACGGTAGATACGCAGTATTTT; CDR3aa: CASSGPGTVDTQYF
abundance: once; v_gene: TRBV5-4; j_gene: TRBJ1-1; d_gene: TRBD1; CDR3nt: TGTGCCAGCAGCTTGGATCGACAGGGGAGTAAGAACACTGAAGCTTTCTTT; CDR3aa: CASSLDRQGSKNTEAFF
abundance: few; v_gene: TRBV5-4; j_gene: TRBJ2-1; d_gene: -; CDR3nt: TGTGCCAGCAGCTTGGATCAGTCTGGCTACAATGAGCAGTTCTTC; CDR3aa: CASSLDQSGYNEQFF
abundance: -; v_gene: TRBV5-6; j_gene: TRBJ2-2; d_gene: -; CDR3nt: TGTGCCAGCAGCTTGGCCGCGAACACCGGGGAGCTGTTTTTT; CDR3aa: CASSLAANTGELFF
abundance: -; v_gene: TRBV27; j_gene: TRBJ2-6; d_gene: -; CDR3nt: TGTGCCAGCAGTTTACAGGCTTCTGGGGCCAACGTCCTGACTTTC; CDR3aa: CASSLQASGANVLTF
abundance: few; v_gene: TRBV29-1; j_gene: TRBJ2-1; d_gene: -; CDR3nt: TGCAGCGTTGTAGGGATTAGCTTGAATGAGCAGTTCTTC; CDR3aa: CSVVGISLNEQFF
abundance: -; v_gene: TRBV20-1; j_gene: TRBJ2-1; d_gene: -; CDR3nt: TGCAGTGCTAAAAATAGGGATGAGCAGTTCTTC; CDR3aa: CSAKNRDEQFF
abundance: -; v_gene: TRBV30; j_gene: TRBJ1-5; d_gene: TRBD1; CDR3nt: TGTGCCTGGAGAAACAGGGGGCAGAATCAGCCCCAGCATTTT; CDR3aa: CAWRNRGQNQPQHF
abundance: few; v_gene: TRBV7-9; j_gene: TRBJ2-3; d_gene: -; CDR3nt: TGTGCCAGCAGCTCCGCAGCAGATACGCAGTATTTT; CDR3aa: CASSSAADTQYF
abundance: -; v_gene: TRBV7-9; j_gene: TRBJ2-3; d_gene: -; CDR3nt: TGTGCCAGCAGTTCTCCCGGGAGAGAGGATACGCAGTATTTT; CDR3aa: CASSSPGREDTQYF